A single sample is the source of the 27 T cell receptor beta chains below, sequenced in a study of CD8+CD57+ T cells in acquired aplastic anemia. The template used for profiling TCR beta VDJ and CDR3 was genomic DNA. TCRdb reprocessed the reads via MiXCR and lists one record per CDR3 protein. The sample lists under 200,000 distinct CDR3 sequences, around 50% occurring once. Sequencing was done on patients that had shown CD8+CD57+ cell expansion by flow cytometry. Source material: sorted CD4+, CD8+, or CD8+CD57+ T cells (not recorded which) from PBMCs. The source of these receptors is a human donor with aplastic anemia.

A few counts support this clonotype. Relative to the germline gene, one junction end is altered; a read error may explain this. The rearrangement uses TRBV4-2 and TRBJ2-4, with 7 bases fitting TRBD2. CDR3 size: 13 residues. Germline assignment: CDR1 LGHNA and CDR2 YNFKEQ. The CDR3 region has the DNA TGTGCCAGCAGCCGAGAGAATAGCGGGCTGGAGGACTTC. Translating gives CASSRENSGLEDF.

In this sample, this clonotype turned up many times. The V gene is TRBV9, the J gene TRBJ2-7, with D possibly TRBD2 on 5 matching bases. CDR1 and CDR2 from the germline V gene are SGDLS and YYNGEE. This CDR3 region has 14 residues. Trimming removed 0 bases from V and 0 bases from J, with 7 bases in between. As DNA, the CDR3 is TGTGCCAGCAGCGTAGGCGGGTCCTCCTACGAGCAGTACTTC. Translating it yields CASSVGGSSYEQYF. The full variable domain, with the rest looked up from reference TRBV9 and TRBJ2-7, is DSGVTQTPKHLITATGQRVTLRCSPRSGDLSVYWYQQSLDQGLQFLIQYYNGEERAKGNILERFSAQQFPDLHSELNLSSLELGDSALYFCASSVGGSSYEQYFGPGTRLTVT.

CDR3 nucleotides: TGCGCCAGCAGTTCGGACAGGGTGGATTCACCTTATGGCTACACCTTC. Its protein product is CASSSDRVDSPYGYTF. J is TRBJ1-2 and V is TRBV10-1; 8 bases are a match to TRBD1. CDR1 WNHNN and CDR2 SYGVQD come from the germline V gene (reference sequence). The CDR3 extends over 16 amino acids. Trimming took 5 bases from V and 5 from J; bases not matched to a gene: 13.

Points on this clonotype: Just one base apart from a much larger clone, this may be a read error. The V gene is TRBV12-3 or TRBV12-4, the J gene TRBJ1-3; D gene uncertain. The CDR3 is 17 residues long. V lost 3 bases, J lost 7 bases, and 22 bases lay in between. The CDR3 loop reads CASSFVGSRLGVNTIYF. The CDR3 nucleotides read TGTGCCAGCAGTTTTGTTGGGTCCCGGCTGGGTGTGAACACCATATATTTT.

On this clonotype itself: Relative to the germline gene, one junction end is altered; a read error may explain this. This sequence joins TRBV25-1 and TRBJ2-2, with 8 nucleotides matching TRBD2. This CDR3 has 15 amino acids. Germline CDR1 is MGHDK and CDR2 is SYGVNS. The CDR3 sequence is CASSSPGGYTGELFF. Here the CDR3 DNA reads TGCGCCAGCAGTTCCCCGGGGGGGTACACCGGGGAGCTGTTTTTT.

Many counts were recorded for this clonotype. This chain uses TRBV11-2 with TRBJ2-3; weak D call: TRBD2 (6 bases). Germline V gives CDR1 SGHAT, CDR2 FQNNGV. Trimming took off 7 bases at V and 1 base at J, with 18 bases between the two ends. This CDR3 region has 16 residues. This chain's CDR3 is CASTSVPWGGTDTQYF. The CDR3 bases are TGTGCCAGCACCTCCGTCCCATGGGGGGGCACAGATACGCAGTATTTT.

The CDR3, as DNA: TGTGCCAGCAGCTCGACTAGCGGGACGCCAGATACGCAGTATTTT. Protein product: CASSSTSGTPDTQYF. The V gene is TRBV11-2, the J gene TRBJ2-3, with 11 bases identical to TRBD2. Germline CDR1 reads SGHAT; CDR2 reads FQNNGV. CDR3 length: 15 residues. J gave up 4 bases and V 4 bases, and 4 bases lay outside the gene matches.

This clonotype has at least ten counts. V is TRBV6-1 and J is TRBJ1-3; D gene uncertain. The CDR3 consists of 15 residues. The germline CDR1 and CDR2 sequences are MNHNS and SASEGT. V dropped 0 bases and J dropped 4 bases, with 10 bases sitting between them. The CDR3 here is CASSEARAPGNTIYF. For the CDR3, the DNA is TGTGCCAGCAGTGAAGCGCGGGCGCCAGGAAACACCATATATTTT.

This clonotype was counted only a few times. The chain recombines TRBV11-1 with TRBJ1-6, with TRBD1 matching 9 bases. The V segment lost 6 bases and the J segment 5 bases; nucleotides outside the gene matches: 8. Germline assignment: CDR1 SGHAT and CDR2 FQDESV (reference sequence). The CDR3 has 16 residues. The CDR3 DNA is TGTGCCAGCAGTCCCCCCCGGGACAGGGATAATTCACCCCTCCACTTT. It yields the protein CASSPPRDRDNSPLHF.

The gene calls are TRBV10-2 and TRBJ2-7, with 10 bases that match TRBD2. Per germline, CDR1 WSHSY and CDR2 SAAADI. This CDR3 is 16 amino acids long. The trim removed 8 bases at V and 5 bases at J, leaving 15 bases unmatched. The CDR3 DNA reads TGCGCCAGCGGACCTTTAGGAGCGGGAGGGCTAAACGAGCAGTACTTC. Residues: CASGPLGAGGLNEQYF.

The rearrangement joins TRBV2 to TRBJ1-5; TRBD1 might be the D (5 bases). CDR1 is SNHLY and CDR2 is FYNNEI in the germline V gene. Trimming stripped 7 bases from V and 4 bases from J, with 8 bases between. This CDR3 contains 12 residues. DNA of the CDR3: TGTGCCAGCAATGAGGGGAATCAGCCCCAGCATTTT. This translates into CASNEGNQPQHF. The full variable domain, its missing parts supplied by reference TRBV2 and TRBJ1-5, is EPEVTQTPSHQVTQMGQEVILRCVPISNHLYFYWYRQILGQKVEFLVSFYNNEISEKSEIFDDQFSVERPDGSNFTLKIRSTKLEDSAMYFCASNEGNQPQHFGDGTRLSIL.

The chain carries TRBV4-2 and TRBJ2-3; 7 nucleotides line up with TRBD2. Trimming at V came to 1 base and at J to 2 bases, leaving 6 bases not matched to a gene. Germline assignment: CDR1 LGHNA and CDR2 YNFKEQ. CDR3 size: 16 residues. The CDR3 reads CASSQVPGTITDTQYF. CDR3 DNA: TGTGCCAGCAGCCAAGTCCCCGGGACTATCACAGATACGCAGTATTTT.

The chain couples TRBV7-6 to TRBJ2-1; D remains unclear. V gave up 4 bases and J gave up 8 bases, with 15 bases separating them. Germline CDR1 SGHVS, CDR2 FNYEAQ. This CDR3 contains 14 residues. The CDR3 bases are TGTGCCAGCAGCTCCCAACGTCGAGGCGATGAGCAGTTCTTC. Translation: CASSSQRRGDEQFF.

This clonotype was recorded once. The gene calls are TRBV11-2 and TRBJ2-2; TRBD2 matches 9 bases. CDR3 size: 16 residues. Germline CDR1 and CDR2: SGHAT and FQNNGV. Unmatched junction bases numbered 4, after V lost 1 base and J lost 4 bases. CDR3 nucleotide sequence: TGTGCCAGCAGCTTAGGAGCTAGCGGGGTCACCGGGGAGCTGTTTTTT. This gives the protein CASSLGASGVTGELFF.

The chain has TRBV7-9 and TRBJ2-7; D is ambiguous. The germline gives CDR1 SEHNR, CDR2 FQNEAQ (reference sequence). V dropped 2 bases and J dropped 4 bases, with 15 bases sitting between them. CDR3 length: 15 amino acids. The CDR3 region is CASSLTAYFPYEQYF. The DNA of the CDR3 is TGTGCCAGCAGCTTAACCGCATACTTCCCTTACGAGCAGTACTTC.

The V call is TRBV24-1, the J call TRBJ1-2, with D possibly being TRBD1 (6 bases). The CDR3 has 17 amino acids. CDR1 is KGHDR, CDR2 SFDVKD, per germline. The V and J ends lost 0 bases and 5 bases respectively, with 18 bases between them. CDR3 protein: CATSDLYLDSSIYGYTF. The DNA for the CDR3 is TGTGCCACCAGTGATTTGTATTTGGACAGCTCGATTTATGGCTACACCTTC.

This chain connects TRBV15 to TRBJ2-1; 8 nucleotides agree with TRBD1. V shed 6 bases, J shed 9 bases, and the junction held 10 bases outside the gene matches. The CDR3 covers 14 residues. Germline V CDR1 and CDR2: LNHNV, YYDKDF (reference sequence). The CDR3 is CATRIGQGLGEQFF. As DNA, the CDR3 is TGTGCCACCAGGATAGGACAGGGTTTGGGTGAGCAGTTCTTC.

V and J are TRBV10-3 and TRBJ2-7; the D gene could be TRBD1 or TRBD2 (5 bases each). Trimming left V 8 bases short and J 1 base short, with 6 bases between. Germline V CDR1 and CDR2: ENHRY, SYGVKD. The CDR3 has 11 amino acids. CDR3 in DNA: TGTGCCATCGGGGGATCCTACGAGCAGTACTTC. Translating gives CAIGGSYEQYF.

The genes are TRBV29-1 and TRBJ2-5; D possibly uses TRBD1 or TRBD2 (7 bases each). The V gene's germline CDR1 is SQVTM and CDR2 ANQGSEA. With 7 bases removed from V and 5 bases from J, the gap between germline ends came to 17 bases. The CDR3 consists of 13 residues. CDR3 DNA sequence: TGCAGCGAGCGGGGACAGACTAATGAGACCCAGTACTTC. Its translation is CSERGQTNETQYF.

This clonotype was seen many times. The genes are TRBV20-1 and TRBJ2-7; the match to TRBD1 covers 9 bases. V shed 2 bases and J 4 bases; nucleotides not matched to a gene: 9. Germline loops: CDR1 DFQATT, CDR2 SNEGSKA (reference sequence). The CDR3 is 15 amino acids. The DNA of the CDR3 is TGCAGTGCTAGAAGGCCCGGACAGGGGAGGTACGAGCAGTACTTC. Protein product: CSARRPGQGRYEQYF.

V is TRBV25-1 and J is TRBJ2-1; D remains ambiguous. CDR1 and CDR2 from the germline V gene are MGHDK and SYGVNS. The CDR3 runs to 13 residues. With 8 bases removed from V and 5 bases from J, the gap between germline ends came to 13 bases. CDR3 amino acids: CASELGEHNEQFF. The CDR3 region has the DNA TGTGCCAGCGAACTTGGCGAGCACAATGAGCAGTTCTTC.

The V gene is TRBV20-1, the J gene TRBJ2-7, with D maybe TRBD2 (7 bases). The CDR3 consists of 11 residues. The germline gives CDR1 DFQATT, CDR2 SNEGSKA (reference sequence). V was cut by 8 bases and J by 5 bases, with 13 bases left in between. CDR3 region: CSCGGQHEQYF. The CDR3 nucleotides are TGCAGTTGCGGGGGACAACACGAGCAGTACTTC.

As regards this clonotype: One end of the junction does not line up with germline, which may come from a read error. V usage is TRBV11-2 and J usage is TRBJ1-5; D not certain. Germline CDR1 and CDR2: SGHAT and FQNNGV. This CDR3 is 14 amino acids long. CDR3 loop: CASNLGGSNQPQHF. CDR3 nucleotide sequence: TGTGCCAGCAACTTAGGCGGGAGCAATCAGCCCCAGCATTTT.

This clonotype was picked up many times. The J gene is TRBJ2-1, the V gene TRBV29-1, with 9 bases aligning to TRBD2. This CDR3 has 14 residues. In germline, CDR1 is SQVTM, CDR2 ANQGSEA. J gave up 7 bases and V 3 bases, and 7 bases lay outside the gene matches. The chain's CDR3 is CSVDSASGANEQFF. The DNA of the CDR3 is TGCAGCGTTGATTCGGCTAGCGGGGCGAATGAGCAGTTCTTC.

As for this clonotype: A junction end diverges from the germline sequence, so it may reflect a read error. V is TRBV20-1 and J is TRBJ2-1; no clear D. Germline-derived CDR1 and CDR2 are DFQATT and SNEGSKA (reference sequence). The CDR3 consists of 10 residues. The CDR3 protein is CSARNNGQFF. The CDR3, as DNA: TGCAGTGCTAGGAACAATGGGCAGTTCTTC.

This clonotype has a handful of counts. The DNA of the CDR3 is TGCAGTGCTAGAGATGCCGGGACAGCAACCGAAGCTTTCTTT. The encoded protein is CSARDAGTATEAFF. The chain employs TRBV20-1 and TRBJ1-1; TRBD1 agrees at 7 bases. The length of the CDR3 is 14 residues. Germline CDR1 reads DFQATT; CDR2 reads SNEGSKA (reference sequence). After removal of 0 bases from V and 8 bases from J, the junction contained 9 bases not matched to a gene.

This clonotype showed up just a few times. The V gene is TRBV11-2, the J gene TRBJ1-1; D call uncertain. This CDR3 spans 13 amino acids. Germline V gives CDR1 SGHAT, CDR2 FQNNGV. With 5 bases removed from V and 8 bases from J, the gap between germline ends came to 15 bases. The CDR3 nucleotides read TGTGCCAGCAGCCCTGCATCGGGCCCCGAAGCTTTCTTT. This sequence encodes CASSPASGPEAFF.